The rows below give T cell receptor beta chains drawn from one sample of a study of T cell repertoires in cytomegalovirus infection. TCRdb recomputed calls from the reads with MiXCR, one row per CDR3 protein. The table lists approximately 500,000 distinct CDR3 sequences, over 9% of them singletons, with around 9.6% in the top ten. The sample comprised PBMCs. These receptor sequences come from a human donor in good health (CMV status not recorded). Some clones in this sample may be carry-over from other donors' samples. CDR3s include the opening cysteine and the closing phenylalanine or tryptophan. The D gene is left open where the match is weak. A clone size is listed for some rows: how often the clone was seen (once, few, many), or a class if it is expanded.

V gene,D gene,J gene,clone size,CDR3 length,CDR3 DNA,CDR3 protein
TRBV20-1,-,TRBJ2-7,many,14,TGCAGTGCTAGTGAGGTCCTAAGCTCCTACGAGCAGTACTTC,CSASEVLSSYEQYF
TRBV6-1,TRBD1,TRBJ2-7,many,11,TGTGCCAGCAGTCGACAGGGAAAGCAGTACTTC,CASSRQGKQYF
TRBV20-1,-,TRBJ1-6,few,14,TGCAGTGCCTCTGGTGGGACCTATAATTCACCCCTCCACTTT,CSASGGTYNSPLHF
TRBV5-8,-,TRBJ2-7,many,14,TGTGCCAGCAGCTTGGCACCAGGTACCTACGAGCAGTACTTC,CASSLAPGTYEQYF
TRBV12-3/TRBV12-4,-,TRBJ2-7,few,15,TGTGCCAGCAGTTTGGATATCCCCCCTCTCTACGAGCAGTACTTC,CASSLDIPPLYEQYF
TRBV14,-,TRBJ2-3,few,17,TGTGCCAGCAGCCCAAGCTGGGGCGGGACCAGCACAGATACGCAGTATTTT,CASSPSWGGTSTDTQYF
TRBV2,TRBD1,TRBJ1-5,many,14,TGTGCCAGCCAACAGGGGGGGAGCAATCAGCCCCAGCATTTT,CASQQGGSNQPQHF
TRBV6-2/TRBV6-3,-,TRBJ1-1,many,13,TGTGCCAGCAGGACCGGGGGCGGGGCTGAAGCTTTCTTT,CASRTGGGAEAFF
TRBV5-4,-,TRBJ2-1,few,15,TGTGCCAGCAGCCCGCGGGGACTCAGAACGAATGAGCAGTTCTTC,CASSPRGLRTNEQFF
TRBV12-3/TRBV12-4,-,TRBJ2-5,many,14,TGTGCCAGCAGTCGGGACGCGGCGGGATGGACCCAGTACTTC,CASSRDAAGWTQYF
TRBV4-2,-,TRBJ2-7,few,19,TGTGCCAGCAGCCTTGACTTACCCGTACGCCGGGACACCTCCTACGAGCAGTACTTC,CASSLDLPVRRDTSYEQYF
TRBV2,TRBD2,TRBJ2-5,many,15,TGTGCCAGCAGTGAAGCGCTTGGGGGGGGAGAGACCCAGTACTTC,CASSEALGGGETQYF
TRBV12-3/TRBV12-4,-,TRBJ1-5,many,16,TGTGCCAGCAGTCCCCAGGGGCATGGGAGCAATCAGCCCCAGCATTTT,CASSPQGHGSNQPQHF
TRBV7-2,-,TRBJ2-7,many,15,TGTGCCAGCAGCTTATGGGACGGGGGTAACTACGAGCAGTACTTC,CASSLWDGGNYEQYF
TRBV2,-,TRBJ2-2,few,14,TGTGCCAGCAGTACCGGGCGTGTCACCGGGGAGCTGTTTTTT,CASSTGRVTGELFF
TRBV18,-,TRBJ2-1,many,14,TGTGCCAGCTACGACAGGATAAGGTCGGGTGAGCAGTTCTTC,CASYDRIRSGEQFF
TRBV5-1,TRBD2,TRBJ2-7,-,14,TGCGCCAGCAGCTCGACTAGCGGGGACTACGAGCAGTACTTC,CASSSTSGDYEQYF
TRBV25-1,-,TRBJ1-3,many,15,TGTGCCAGCAGTGCCGATACAGGGAGTGGAAACACCATATATTTT,CASSADTGSGNTIYF
TRBV7-9,TRBD2,TRBJ2-6,many,20,TGTGCCAGCAGCTGGGGCACCGGGACTAGCGGGGAGGCTGGGGCCAACGTCCTGACTTTC,CASSWGTGTSGEAGANVLTF
TRBV30,TRBD1,TRBJ1-2,few,14,TGTGCCTGGAGTCGCTTCCGGGACAGCTATGGCTACACCTTC,CAWSRFRDSYGYTF
TRBV3-1,TRBD2,TRBJ2-5,-,16,TGTGCCAGCAGCCAAGAAAGCACTAGCGGGCTCGGGACCCAGTACTTC,CASSQESTSGLGTQYF
TRBV28,-,TRBJ1-2,few,15,TGTGCCAGCAGTGGTCCCGGACCCGACCTCTATGGCTACACCTTC,CASSGPGPDLYGYTF
TRBV7-9,-,TRBJ2-1,many,14,TGTGCCAGCAGCTTGGAGGATTGGGGCAATGAGCAGTTCTTC,CASSLEDWGNEQFF
TRBV24-1,-,TRBJ2-4,-,15,TGTGCCACCAGTGACCCCGGCCTAGCCAAAAACATTCAGTACTTC,CATSDPGLAKNIQYF
TRBV24-1,-,TRBJ1-5,few,13,TGTGCCACCAGTTCCAACCAGGGTCAGCCCCAGCATTTT,CATSSNQGQPQHF